Each of the 27 T cell receptor beta chains below was sequenced from the same sample in a study of radiotherapy plus CTLA-4 blockade in lung cancer. Assay used: immunoSEQ multiplex PCR; TCRdb lists only in-frame clones, some missing. The sample includes about 36,000 clones, roughly 72% seen only once; the top ten take approximately 10%. Source: peripheral blood, taken from a patient treated with radiotherapy plus ipilimumab. Receptors originate from a human donor with non-small cell lung cancer who had stable disease on radiotherapy plus ipilimumab.

The V and J genes are TRBV15 and TRBJ1-1; TRBD1 aligns across 10 bases. Per germline, CDR1 LNHNV and CDR2 YYDKDF (reference sequence). Unmatched junction bases numbered 9, after V lost 4 bases and J lost 7 bases. The CDR3 has 15 amino acids. The CDR3 loop is CATSMRQGAVREAFF. CDR3 DNA: TGTGCCACCAGCATGAGACAGGGGGCGGTTCGTGAAGCTTTCTTT.

As regards this clone: Other DNA sequences of this sample code for an identical CDR3. This sequence joins TRBV18 and TRBJ1-1; D call uncertain. Germline V lookup: CDR1 KGHSH, CDR2 LQKENI. The CDR3 has 13 amino acids. Trimming stripped 2 bases from V and 0 bases from J, with 4 bases between. The CDR3 nucleotides read TGTGCCAGCTCACCAGCGGTGAACACTGAAGCTTTCTTT. This encodes CASSPAVNTEAFF.

This chain uses TRBV10-3 with TRBJ1-5, with TRBD1 matching 8 bases. Germline CDR1 reads ENHRY; CDR2 reads SYGVKD. V trimming: 6 bases; J trimming: 11 bases; junction bases outside the gene matches: 9. The CDR3 is 13 amino acids. The CDR3 protein is CAIRGQAGGAQHF. The CDR3 DNA sequence: TGTGCCATCAGGGGACAGGCAGGGGGGGCCCAGCATTTT.

The rearrangement uses TRBV6-6 and TRBJ2-2; 7 bases are a match to TRBD1. The CDR3 totals 13 residues. J gave up 7 bases and V 6 bases, and 5 bases lay outside the gene matches. Germline V gene data show CDR1 as MNHNY and CDR2 as SVGAGI (reference sequence). CDR3 nucleotides: TGTGCCAGCAGATTTACAGGGGTCGGGGAGCTGTTTTTT. Encoded protein: CASRFTGVGELFF.

The chain links TRBV5-1 to TRBJ1-4; 7 positions agree with TRBD1. V shed 4 bases and J 6 bases; nucleotides not matched to a gene: 9. CDR3 length equals 15 residues. The germline V gene has CDR1 SGHRS and CDR2 YFSETQ. The CDR3 DNA follows: TGCGCCAGCAGCATTACAGGGGAAGGGTATGAAAAACTGTTTTTT. Translated: CASSITGEGYEKLFF. Using reference TRBV5-1 and TRBJ1-4 for the parts outside the CDR3, the full variable domain is KAGVTQTPRYLIKTRGQQVTLSCSPISGHRSVSWYQQTPGQGLQFLFEYFSETQRNKGNFPGRFSGRQFSNSRSEMNVSTLELGDSALYLCASSITGEGYEKLFFGSGTQLSVL.

The rearrangement joins TRBV5-1 to TRBJ1-1; D is unclear. The CDR3 is made up of 16 amino acids. The germline V gene encodes CDR1 SGHRS and CDR2 YFSETQ. With 0 bases removed from V and 4 bases from J, the gap between germline ends came to 16 bases. CDR3 protein: CASSLASLTKPTEAFF. The CDR3 DNA sequence: TGCGCCAGCAGCTTGGCCTCGCTGACAAAACCCACTGAAGCTTTCTTT.

The rearrangement joins TRBV28 to TRBJ2-7, with a tentative D call TRBD1 (5 bases). CDR1 MDHEN and CDR2 SYDVKM come from the germline V gene. With 8 bases removed from V and 0 bases from J, the gap between germline ends came to 14 bases. This CDR3 region has 14 residues. The DNA of the CDR3 is TGTGCCAGCCTCGACAGTACCTACTCCTACGAGCAGTACTTC. It is translated as CASLDSTYSYEQYF.

CDR3 sequence: CASSRGRSSYNEQFF. Here the CDR3 DNA reads TGTGCCAGCAGCCGTGGGCGAAGCTCCTACAATGAGCAGTTCTTC. The chain joins TRBV11-2 to TRBJ2-1; D unclear. The CDR3 contains 15 residues. Germline CDR1 and CDR2: SGHAT and FQNNGV. Trimming removed 5 bases from V and 0 bases from J, with 11 bases in between.

This clone was detected a few times. This chain uses TRBV6-1 with TRBJ1-5; 8 nucleotides align to TRBD1. The CDR3 is made up of 13 amino acids. Germline CDR1 MNHNS, CDR2 SASEGT. J lost 5 bases, V lost 6 bases, and 3 bases had no gene match. The CDR3 region is CASSPDRDQPQHF. CDR3 DNA: TGTGCCAGCAGCCCGGACAGGGATCAGCCCCAGCATTTT.

The J gene is TRBJ2-7, the V gene TRBV7-8; 9 positions agree with TRBD1. V was clipped by 5 bases and J by 2 bases; unmatched bases: 13. Germline CDR1 is SGHVS and CDR2 is FQNEAQ. The CDR3 is made up of 17 amino acids. The CDR3 nucleotides are TGTGCCAGCAGCCCCCGTGGGTCAGGACAGGGGACCTACGAGCAGTACTTC. This sequence encodes CASSPRGSGQGTYEQYF. Filled out from reference TRBV7-8 and TRBJ2-7, the complete variable domain reads GAGVSQSPRYKVAKRGQDVALRCDPISGHVSLFWYQQALGQGPEFLTYFQNEAQLDKSGLPSDRFFAERPEGSVSTLKIQRTQQEDSAVYLCASSPRGSGQGTYEQYFGPGTRLTVT.

This clone was detected only a few times. The V and J genes are TRBV11-1 and TRBJ2-1; TRBD1 is a possible D gene (6 bases). The germline gives CDR1 SGHAT, CDR2 FQDESV (reference sequence). The CDR3 is 15 residues long. Trimming took off 1 base at V and 4 bases at J, with 11 bases between the two ends. DNA for the CDR3: TGTGCCAGCAGCTTAGTCCCGGGGACATACAATGAGCAGTTCTTC. Encoded protein: CASSLVPGTYNEQFF.

The rearrangement uses TRBV5-1 and TRBJ2-1, with D possibly TRBD2 on 7 matching bases. CDR1 is SGHRS and CDR2 is YFSETQ in the germline V gene. This CDR3 spans 15 amino acids. Trimming left V 1 base short and J 8 bases short, with 16 bases between. The CDR3 loop reads CASSLRGAEWDEQFF. The DNA for the CDR3 is TGCGCCAGCAGCTTGCGGGGGGCGGAGTGGGATGAGCAGTTCTTC. Supplemented by reference TRBV5-1 and TRBJ2-1, the full variable domain reads KAGVTQTPRYLIKTRGQQVTLSCSPISGHRSVSWYQQTPGQGLQFLFEYFSETQRNKGNFPGRFSGRQFSNSRSEMNVSTLELGDSALYLCASSLRGAEWDEQFFGPGTRLTVL.

The V call is TRBV29-1, the J call TRBJ2-5, with D tentatively TRBD1 (5 bases). V lost 4 bases, J lost 5 bases, and 14 bases lay in between. This CDR3 spans 13 amino acids. CDR1 and CDR2 (germline): SQVTM, ANQGSEA. The CDR3 spells CSVVSRVVETQYF. The CDR3 DNA sequence: TGCAGCGTTGTCTCCAGGGTCGTGGAGACCCAGTACTTC.

This rearrangement joins TRBV7-2 to TRBJ2-3; D remains unclear. This CDR3 spans 12 amino acids. V dropped 4 bases and J dropped 4 bases, with 6 bases sitting between them. Germline CDR1 reads SGHTA; CDR2 reads FQGNSA. CDR3 DNA: TGTGCCAGCAGCTCCCATGCAGATACGCAGTATTTT. Translating it yields CASSSHADTQYF.

This clone has just a few counts. The chain is built from TRBV10-3 and TRBJ2-7; D might be TRBD1 (5 bases). The germline V and J ends were trimmed by 6 bases and 6 bases, with 18 bases remaining between them. Germline CDR1 ENHRY, CDR2 SYGVKD. The length of the CDR3 is 14 residues. This CDR3 reads CAIRETGSSSEQYF. In DNA form, the CDR3 reads TGTGCCATCAGGGAAACAGGTAGTTCTAGCGAGCAGTACTTC.

This clone was counted between two and nine times. The gene calls are TRBV7-2 and TRBJ1-2; maybe TRBD1 (6 bases). The length of the CDR3 is 14 residues. Germline CDR1 is SGHTA and CDR2 is FQGNSA. Trimming left V 1 base short and J 7 bases short, with 13 bases between. CDR3 bases: TGTGCCAGCAGCTTAGGGCAGGGGACAAGTGGCTACACCTTC. It is translated as CASSLGQGTSGYTF.

This clone has more than one count but fewer than ten. This chain connects TRBV7-9 to TRBJ2-1; TRBD1 matches 11 bases. J gave up 7 bases and V 3 bases, and 5 bases lay outside the gene matches. This CDR3 contains 15 residues. Germline-derived CDR1 and CDR2 are SEHNR and FQNEAQ (reference sequence). CDR3 sequence reads: CASSFTGTGGNEQFF. Written as DNA, the CDR3 is TGTGCCAGCAGCTTCACCGGGACAGGGGGGAATGAGCAGTTCTTC. The complete variable domain, with remaining parts taken from reference TRBV7-9 and TRBJ2-1, reads DTGVSQNPRHKITKRGQNVTFRCDPISEHNRLYWYRQTLGQGPEFLTYFQNEAQLEKSRLLSDRFSAERPKGSFSTLEIQRTEQGDSAMYLCASSFTGTGGNEQFFGPGTRLTVL.

This rearrangement joins TRBV11-3 to TRBJ2-5; TRBD2 aligns across 10 bases. Germline assignment: CDR1 SGHNT and CDR2 YENEEA. This CDR3 is built from 16 residues. J lost 3 bases, V lost 1 base, and 5 bases had no gene match. CDR3 residues: CASSLGVAGGKETQYF. CDR3 coding DNA: TGTGCCAGCAGCTTAGGGGTAGCGGGGGGAAAAGAGACCCAGTACTTC.

The chain joins TRBV2 to TRBJ2-7; D may be TRBD2 (5 bases). The length of the CDR3 is 16 residues. Germline assignment: CDR1 SNHLY and CDR2 FYNNEI. V was cut by 2 bases and J by 5 bases, with 19 bases left in between. As DNA, the CDR3 is TGTGCCAGCAGTGAATCTAGAGGGCCCCAGACCCACGAGCAGTACTTC. This encodes CASSESRGPQTHEQYF.

This clone occurred many times. This chain joins TRBV30 and TRBJ1-1; tentatively, D is TRBD1 (6 bases). V was cut by 1 base and J by 6 bases, with 15 bases left in between. Germline V gene sequence: CDR1 GTSNPN, CDR2 SVGIG (reference sequence). CDR3 length equals 14 residues. The CDR3 DNA reads as TGTGCCTGGAGTGCCTTAGGGGGAGTCGCTGAAGCTTTCTTT. Translated, it gives CAWSALGGVAEAFF.

This sequence joins TRBV7-8 and TRBJ2-7; 7 positions match TRBD1. The V gene end was trimmed by 5 bases and the J gene end by 3 bases; junction bases not matched to a gene: 13. This CDR3 contains 16 residues. Germline loops: CDR1 SGHVS, CDR2 FQNEAQ. CDR3 bases: TGTGCCAGCAGCCCAAAGCTTAGGGGACAGATCTACGAGCAGTACTTC. It encodes CASSPKLRGQIYEQYF.

J is TRBJ2-7 and V is TRBV7-2; TRBD1 agrees at 9 bases. This CDR3 comprises 15 residues. V trimming: 1 base; J trimming: 6 bases; junction bases outside the gene matches: 7. The germline V gene encodes CDR1 SGHTA and CDR2 FQGNSA. CDR3 sequence: CASSLVGTGKSEQYF. The CDR3 bases are TGTGCCAGCAGCTTAGTGGGGACAGGGAAAAGCGAGCAGTACTTC.

The V and J genes are TRBV7-8 and TRBJ1-2; 10 bases align to TRBD1. This CDR3 region has 14 residues. Unmatched junction bases numbered 4, after V lost 1 base and J lost 8 bases. The germline V gene encodes CDR1 SGHVS and CDR2 FQNEAQ. CDR3 in DNA: TGTGCCAGCAGCTTAGGACAGGGGGCCAGAGGCTACACCTTC. This codes for CASSLGQGARGYTF.

CDR3 sequence reads: CASIPTGGFPEAFF. CDR3 coding DNA: TGTGCCAGTATCCCGACAGGGGGGTTTCCTGAAGCTTTCTTT. The gene calls are TRBV19 and TRBJ1-1, with 9 bases fitting TRBD1. The CDR3 loop spans 14 amino acids. With 7 bases clipped from V and 6 bases from J, the junction kept 9 bases outside the gene matches. Germline values: CDR1 LNHDA, CDR2 SQIVND (reference sequence).

The chain recombines TRBV25-1 with TRBJ1-2, with D maybe TRBD1 (5 bases). Germline assignment: CDR1 MGHDK and CDR2 SYGVNS. The CDR3 has 13 residues. Trimming left V 2 bases short and J 6 bases short, with 10 bases between. CDR3 loop: CASSEIKGNGYTF. CDR3 bases: TGTGCCAGCAGTGAAATAAAGGGGAATGGCTACACCTTC.

V usage is TRBV19 and J usage is TRBJ1-4; D unresolved. Germline CDR1 LNHDA, CDR2 SQIVND (reference sequence). The CDR3 has 11 amino acids. V was cut by 8 bases and J by 7 bases, with 8 bases left in between. DNA of the CDR3: TGTGCCAGTCGGTCAGGTGAAAAACTGTTTTTT. This codes for CASRSGEKLFF.

This sequence joins TRBV29-1 and TRBJ1-1; the match to TRBD1 covers 7 bases. This CDR3 has 14 amino acids. Germline-derived CDR1 and CDR2 are SQVTM and ANQGSEA. V lost 7 bases to trimming and J lost 3 bases; unmatched junction nucleotides: 11. CDR3 DNA sequence: TGCAGCGCCATGACAGGGCGGCGGGACACTGAAGCTTTCTTT. Its protein is CSAMTGRRDTEAFF.